This T cell receptor (beta chain) emerged from a study of T-cell reconstitution after alpha-beta-depleted transplantation in children. Study-wide results and caveats: It was newly produced T cells that mostly accounted for T-cell counts and diversity one year after transplant. The study reportedly traced alpha-beta T cells about two months after transplant to several hundred expanded graft clones. The study traced high day-60 TCRbeta diversity in some patients to surviving recipient T cells and thymic progenitors.

Comments on this clonotype: Its antigen is not known.

Preparation of the TCRbeta library used unique molecular identifiers. TCRdb processed the PCR reads anew with MiXCR; each CDR3 protein has one entry. The table records approximately 99,000 distinct CDR3 sequences, 6.4% of them present only once. The germline V gene encodes CDR1 SNHLY and CDR2 FYNNEI. V was shortened by 6 bases and J by 2 bases, with 8 bases between the two germline ends. The CDR3 has 13 residues. The chain links TRBV2 to TRBJ1-5, with D hard to call. The sample in question was PBMCs, mostly from graft donor cells, obtained 360 days after TCRalphabeta/CD19-depleted stem cell transplant. This TCR derives from a male patient between 2 and 15 years old who had a stem cell transplant for acute lymphoblastic leukemia, so the T cells may come from the graft donor. CDR3 sequence reads: CASRLGGNQPQHF. The CDR3 DNA follows: TGTGCCAGCAGACTGGGAGGCAATCAGCCCCAGCATTTT.